The clone carrying this TCR beta chain occurred many times. Its target is unknown. This sample was taken from a study of read filtering for tumor transcriptome and immune sequencing. Whole-study findings and limits: Dropping single-read clonotypes raised IR-seq and RNA-seq shared-clonotype correlation.

From germline, CDR1 is DFQATT and CDR2 SNEGSKA (reference sequence). The CDR3 contains 11 residues. The V end was cut by 7 bases, the J end by 2 bases, with 8 bases between. The library was built from roughly 400 ng RNA with molecular barcoded adaptors for alpha/delta and beta/gamma chains. TCRdb passed the reads through MiXCR, listing each CDR3 protein once. The sample includes around 130,000 distinct CDR3 sequences, roughly 13% of them seen just once. The sequenced sample consisted of a population of CD138-negative cells sorted from bone marrow. This receptor was taken from a donor aged 40 or older with multiple myeloma. V and J are TRBV20-1 and TRBJ2-5; no clear D gene. This chain's CDR3 is CSGIIQETQYF. In DNA, the CDR3 is TGCAGTGGGATCATTCAAGAGACCCAGTACTTC.